Sequencing of this T cell receptor beta chain was carried out in a study of immune cell composition in non-small cell lung cancer. Study findings and constraints: Squamous lung tumours showed higher top 10 clone scores and clonality than adenocarcinomas.

The length of the CDR3 is 16 residues. V was pared by 2 bases and J by 4 bases, with 4 bases of the junction left unmatched. Looked up from germline, CDR1 is SGHNT and CDR2 is YENEEA. Assay used: immunoSEQ multiplex PCR; TCRdb lists only in-frame clones, some missing. The profile shows about 14,000 clones, about 85% of them singletons. As for this clone: Its antigen remains unidentified.

Sequencing was carried out using lung tumor tissue. The genes are TRBV11-3 and TRBJ2-2; 10 bases line up with TRBD2. This receptor was identified in a human donor with non-small cell lung cancer. The CDR3 reads CASSLRLAGLTGELFF. In nucleotides, the CDR3 is TGTGCCAGCAGCTTACGACTAGCGGGTCTCACCGGGGAGCTGTTTTTT.